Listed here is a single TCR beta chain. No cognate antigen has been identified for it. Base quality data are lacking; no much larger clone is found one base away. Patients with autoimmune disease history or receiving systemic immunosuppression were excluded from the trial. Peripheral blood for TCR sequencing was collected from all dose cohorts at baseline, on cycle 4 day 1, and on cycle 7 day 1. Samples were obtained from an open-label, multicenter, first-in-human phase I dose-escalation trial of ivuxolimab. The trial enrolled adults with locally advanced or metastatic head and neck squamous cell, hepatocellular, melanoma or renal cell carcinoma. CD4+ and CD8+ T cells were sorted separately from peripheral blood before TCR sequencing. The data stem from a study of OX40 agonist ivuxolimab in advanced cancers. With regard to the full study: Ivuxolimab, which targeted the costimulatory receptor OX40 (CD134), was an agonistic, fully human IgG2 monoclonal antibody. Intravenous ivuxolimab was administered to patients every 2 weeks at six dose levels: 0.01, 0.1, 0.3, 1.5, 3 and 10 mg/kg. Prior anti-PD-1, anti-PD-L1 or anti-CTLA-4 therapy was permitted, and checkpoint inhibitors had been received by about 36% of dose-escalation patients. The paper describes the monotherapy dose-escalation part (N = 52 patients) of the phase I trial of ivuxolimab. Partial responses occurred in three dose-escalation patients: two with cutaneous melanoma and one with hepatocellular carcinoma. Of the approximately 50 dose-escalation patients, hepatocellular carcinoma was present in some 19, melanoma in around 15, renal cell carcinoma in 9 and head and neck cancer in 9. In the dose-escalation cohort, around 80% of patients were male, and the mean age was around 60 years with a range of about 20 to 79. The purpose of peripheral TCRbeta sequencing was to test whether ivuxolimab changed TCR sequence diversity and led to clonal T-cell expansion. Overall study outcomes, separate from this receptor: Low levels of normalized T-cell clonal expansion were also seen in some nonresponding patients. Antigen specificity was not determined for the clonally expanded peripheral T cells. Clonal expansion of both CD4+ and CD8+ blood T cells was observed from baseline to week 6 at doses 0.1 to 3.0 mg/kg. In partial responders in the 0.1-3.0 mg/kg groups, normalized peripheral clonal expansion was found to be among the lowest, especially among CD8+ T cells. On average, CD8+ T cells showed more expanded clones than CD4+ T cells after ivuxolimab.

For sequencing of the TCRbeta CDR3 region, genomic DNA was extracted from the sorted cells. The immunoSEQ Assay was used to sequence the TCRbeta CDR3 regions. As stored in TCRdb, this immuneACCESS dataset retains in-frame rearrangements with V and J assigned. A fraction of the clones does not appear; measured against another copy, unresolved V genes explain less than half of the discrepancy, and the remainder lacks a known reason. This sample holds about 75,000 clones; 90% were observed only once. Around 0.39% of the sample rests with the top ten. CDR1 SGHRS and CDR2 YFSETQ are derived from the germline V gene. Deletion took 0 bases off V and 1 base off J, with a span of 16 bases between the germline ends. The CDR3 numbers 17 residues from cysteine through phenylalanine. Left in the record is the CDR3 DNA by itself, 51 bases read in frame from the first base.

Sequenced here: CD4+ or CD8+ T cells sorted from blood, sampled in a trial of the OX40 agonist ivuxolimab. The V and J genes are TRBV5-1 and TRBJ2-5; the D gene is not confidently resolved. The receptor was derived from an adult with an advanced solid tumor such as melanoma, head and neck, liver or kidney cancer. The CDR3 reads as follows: CASSLERSGISQETQYF. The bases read TGCGCCAGCAGCTTGGAGCGTTCCGGCATCTCCCAAGAGACCCAGTACTTC.